This passage covers 14 T cell receptor beta chains from one sample sequenced in a study of shared clonotypes between healthy human individuals. The protocol was immunoSEQ multiplex PCR, while the TCRdb copy is restricted to in-frame clones and leaves out a portion. Seen here are roughly 2,000,000 clones, around 93% observed once, and the top ten hold more than 1.5%. CD45RO-negative, CCR7-positively selected cells formed the naive CD8 fraction, excluding terminally differentiated effector memory CD45RA+ cells. Sequencing was carried out using naive CD8+ T cells from PBMCs. The receptor source for this set is a young man in good health. Some clones in this sample may be carry-over from other donors' samples.

This clone was observed a handful of times. At the DNA level, this CDR3 is encoded by other sequences in the same sample as well. The V and J genes are TRBV5-6 and TRBJ1-5; unclear D gene. The V end lost 0 bases, the J end lost 6 bases, and 7 bases lay between the germline ends. The CDR3 has 13 residues. Germline CDR1 reads SGHDT; CDR2 reads YYEEEE. The CDR3 region has the DNA TGTGCCAGCAGCTTGGGGGGAAGTCAGCCCCAGCATTTT. Its translation is CASSLGGSQPQHF. The whole variable domain, filled in from reference TRBV5-6 and TRBJ1-5, reads DAGVTQSPTHLIKTRGQQVTLRCSPKSGHDTVSWYQQALGQGPQFIFQYYEEEERQRGNFPDRFSGHQFPNYSSELNVNALLLGDSALYLCASSLGGSQPQHFGDGTRLSIL.

The rearrangement links TRBV5-4 to TRBJ1-1; 8 bases map to TRBD1. V shed 6 bases and J 1 base; nucleotides not matched to a gene: 5. Germline CDR1 reads SGHNT; CDR2 reads YYREEE (reference sequence). CDR3 length: 14 residues. The chain's CDR3 is CASKGGTGNTEAFF. CDR3 DNA sequence: TGTGCCAGCAAGGGGGGGACAGGGAACACTGAAGCTTTCTTT.

This clone occurred once. This chain joins TRBV6-1 and TRBJ2-5, with TRBD2 as a possible D gene (7 bases). This CDR3 has 15 amino acids. The V and J ends lost 3 bases and 4 bases respectively, with 15 bases between them. CDR1 is MNHNS, CDR2 SASEGT, per germline. CDR3 sequence: CASSDWGRGGETQYF. CDR3 nucleotide sequence: TGTGCCAGCAGTGATTGGGGGCGCGGGGGAGAGACCCAGTACTTC.

This clone was counted a few times. V gene TRBV19 combines with J gene TRBJ1-5; 8 bases are shared with TRBD1. The V gene's germline CDR1 is LNHDA and CDR2 SQIVND (reference sequence). There are 15 residues in the CDR3. With 3 bases clipped from V and 1 base from J, the junction kept 2 bases outside the gene matches. DNA of the CDR3: TGTGCCAGTAGTATGGACAGGGACAGCAATCAGCCCCAGCATTTT. As protein: CASSMDRDSNQPQHF.

The V and J genes are TRBV5-1 and TRBJ2-2; D possibly corresponds to TRBD1 (6 bases). V lost 2 bases, J lost 3 bases, and 20 bases lay in between. The CDR3 totals 18 residues. The germline V gene has CDR1 SGHRS and CDR2 YFSETQ. The chain's CDR3 is CASSFATKSPGDTGELFF. The CDR3 DNA reads TGCGCCAGCAGCTTTGCGACTAAAAGTCCAGGGGACACCGGGGAGCTGTTTTTT.

This clone was detected once. The chain links TRBV4-3 to TRBJ1-5; TRBD1 is a possible D gene (5 bases). With 0 bases removed from V and 7 bases from J, the gap between germline ends came to 10 bases. Germline V gene sequence: CDR1 LGHNA, CDR2 YSLEER. CDR3 length: 14 residues. The chain's CDR3 is CASSQEWGEQPQHF. For the CDR3, the DNA is TGCGCCAGCAGCCAAGAATGGGGGGAACAGCCCCAGCATTTT.

This sequence joins TRBV5-1 and TRBJ2-6; possibly TRBD1 for D (5 bases). Germline V lookup: CDR1 SGHRS, CDR2 YFSETQ. CDR3 length equals 16 residues. The germline V and J ends were trimmed by 3 bases and 0 bases, with 10 bases remaining between them. The CDR3 loop reads CASSYTGYSGANVLTF. In nucleotides, the CDR3 is TGCGCCAGCAGCTATACAGGATACTCTGGGGCCAACGTCCTGACTTTC. The complete variable domain, with remaining parts taken from reference TRBV5-1 and TRBJ2-6, reads KAGVTQTPRYLIKTRGQQVTLSCSPISGHRSVSWYQQTPGQGLQFLFEYFSETQRNKGNFPGRFSGRQFSNSRSEMNVSTLELGDSALYLCASSYTGYSGANVLTFGAGSRLTVL.

In DNA, the CDR3 is TGTGCCAGCAGTACCATAGGAGATACGCAGTATTTT. Amino acids: CASSTIGDTQYF. The genes are TRBV6-5 and TRBJ2-3; D uncertain. Germline CDR1 MNHEY, CDR2 SVGAGI. This CDR3 comprises 12 residues. Trimming cost V 5 bases and J 5 bases, with 8 bases left between them.

The table lists this clone with a few counts. The V gene is TRBV25-1, the J gene TRBJ2-7; tentatively, D is TRBD2 (5 bases). Trimming cost V 6 bases and J 1 base, with 10 bases left between them. CDR1 and CDR2 from the germline V gene are MGHDK and SYGVNS. This CDR3 comprises 13 residues. CDR3 loop: CASRPGWSYEQYF. The CDR3 DNA follows: TGTGCCAGCAGACCGGGATGGTCCTACGAGCAGTACTTC.

The chain joins TRBV9 to TRBJ1-2; 7 bases agree with TRBD1. V shed 3 bases and J 4 bases; nucleotides not matched to a gene: 3. CDR1 is SGDLS, CDR2 YYNGEE, per germline. The CDR3 runs to 13 residues. In DNA form, the CDR3 reads TGTGCCAGCAGCGCCAGGGGGACCTATGGCTACACCTTC. Translation gives CASSARGTYGYTF. Full variable domain (outside the CDR3, taken from reference TRBV9 and TRBJ1-2): DSGVTQTPKHLITATGQRVTLRCSPRSGDLSVYWYQQSLDQGLQFLIQYYNGEERAKGNILERFSAQQFPDLHSELNLSSLELGDSALYFCASSARGTYGYTFGSGTRLTVV.

V is TRBV18 and J is TRBJ2-2, with D possibly being TRBD1 or TRBD2 (5 bases each). The V end was cut by 10 bases, the J end by 1 base, with 10 bases between. Germline values: CDR1 KGHSH, CDR2 LQKENI. The CDR3 runs to 13 residues. CDR3 in DNA: TGTGCCACCGGGGCAGGGAACACCGGGGAGCTGTTTTTT. The encoded protein is CATGAGNTGELFF.

The gene calls are TRBV19 and TRBJ2-1, with 10 bases that match TRBD2. With 6 bases clipped from V and 5 bases from J, the junction kept 10 bases outside the gene matches. Germline assignment: CDR1 LNHDA and CDR2 SQIVND (reference sequence). The CDR3 is made up of 16 amino acids. CDR3 sequence reads: CASRPRLAGVHNEQFF. The CDR3 region has the DNA TGTGCCAGTAGACCCAGGCTAGCGGGAGTCCACAATGAGCAGTTCTTC.

The CDR3, as DNA: TGTGCCAGCAGCTCCCCGGGACTAGCGGCCAATGAGCAGTTCTTC. Translated: CASSSPGLAANEQFF. V gene TRBV5-6 combines with J gene TRBJ2-1, with 11 bases matching TRBD2. This CDR3 comprises 15 residues. Trimming took 3 bases from V and 6 from J; bases not matched to a gene: 5. Germline CDR1 and CDR2: SGHDT and YYEEEE.

Points on this clone: Other DNA sequences in the sample encode the same CDR3. The chain joins TRBV29-1 to TRBJ2-6; D unclear. The germline gives CDR1 SQVTM, CDR2 ANQGSEA. V dropped 1 base and J dropped 0 bases, with 4 bases sitting between them. The CDR3 runs to 14 residues. CDR3 residues: CSVEGGSGANVLTF. CDR3 coding DNA: TGCAGCGTTGAAGGCGGCTCTGGGGCCAACGTCCTGACTTTC.